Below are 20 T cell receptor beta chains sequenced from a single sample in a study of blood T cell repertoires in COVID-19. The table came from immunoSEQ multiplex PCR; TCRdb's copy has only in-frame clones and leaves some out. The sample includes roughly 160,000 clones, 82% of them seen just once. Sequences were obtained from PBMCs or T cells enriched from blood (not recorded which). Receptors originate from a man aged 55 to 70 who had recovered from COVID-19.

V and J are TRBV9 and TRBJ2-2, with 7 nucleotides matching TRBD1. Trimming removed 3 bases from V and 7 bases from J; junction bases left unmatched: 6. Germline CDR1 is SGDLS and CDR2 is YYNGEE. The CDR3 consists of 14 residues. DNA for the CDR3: TGTGCCAGCAGCGCCGGGACAGTTAACGGGGAGCTGTTTTTT. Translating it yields CASSAGTVNGELFF.

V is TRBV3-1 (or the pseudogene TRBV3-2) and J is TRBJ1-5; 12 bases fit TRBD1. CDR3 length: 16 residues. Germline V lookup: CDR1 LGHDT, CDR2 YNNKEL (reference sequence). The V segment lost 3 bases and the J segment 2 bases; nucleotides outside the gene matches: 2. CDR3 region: CASSHGTGGGNQPQHF. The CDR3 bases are TGTGCCAGCAGCCATGGGACAGGGGGCGGCAATCAGCCCCAGCATTTT.

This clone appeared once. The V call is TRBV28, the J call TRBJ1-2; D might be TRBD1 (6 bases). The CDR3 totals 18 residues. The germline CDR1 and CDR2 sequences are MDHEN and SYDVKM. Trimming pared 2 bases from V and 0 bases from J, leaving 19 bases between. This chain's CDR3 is CASSLGRGRGDANYGYTF. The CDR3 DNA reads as TGTGCCAGCAGTTTAGGCCGGGGCAGGGGCGATGCTAACTATGGCTACACCTTC.

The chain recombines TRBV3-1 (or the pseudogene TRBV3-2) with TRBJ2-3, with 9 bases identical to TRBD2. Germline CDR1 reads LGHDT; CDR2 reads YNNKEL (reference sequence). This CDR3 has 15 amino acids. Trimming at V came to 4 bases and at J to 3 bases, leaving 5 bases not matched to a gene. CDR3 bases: TGTGCCAGCAGCCCCTATAGCGGGAGAACAGATACGCAGTATTTT. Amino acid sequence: CASSPYSGRTDTQYF.

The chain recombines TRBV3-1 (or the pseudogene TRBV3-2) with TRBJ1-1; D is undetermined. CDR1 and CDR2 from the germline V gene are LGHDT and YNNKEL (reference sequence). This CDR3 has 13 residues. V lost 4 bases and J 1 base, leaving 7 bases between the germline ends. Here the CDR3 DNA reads TGTGCCAGCAGCCCTAGCCCGAACACTGAAGCTTTCTTT. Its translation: CASSPSPNTEAFF.

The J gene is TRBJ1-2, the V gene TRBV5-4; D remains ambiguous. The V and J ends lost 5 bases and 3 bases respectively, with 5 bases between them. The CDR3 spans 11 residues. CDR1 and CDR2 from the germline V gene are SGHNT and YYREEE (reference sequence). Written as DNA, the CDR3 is TGTGCCAGCAGGGCAGACTATGGCTACACCTTC. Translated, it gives CASRADYGYTF.

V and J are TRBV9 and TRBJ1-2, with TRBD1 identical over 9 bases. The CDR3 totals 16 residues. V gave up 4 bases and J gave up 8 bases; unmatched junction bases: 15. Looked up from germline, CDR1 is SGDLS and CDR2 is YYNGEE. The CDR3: CASSQRPGQGLSGYTF. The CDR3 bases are TGTGCCAGCAGCCAACGTCCGGGACAGGGTTTGAGCGGCTACACCTTC.

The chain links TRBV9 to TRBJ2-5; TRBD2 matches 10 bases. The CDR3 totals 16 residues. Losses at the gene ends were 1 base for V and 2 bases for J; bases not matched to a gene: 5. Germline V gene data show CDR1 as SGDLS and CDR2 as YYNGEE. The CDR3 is CASSVISSGGQETQYF. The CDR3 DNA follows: TGTGCCAGCAGCGTAATTTCTAGCGGGGGACAAGAGACCCAGTACTTC. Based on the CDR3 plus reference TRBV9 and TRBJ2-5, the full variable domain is DSGVTQTPKHLITATGQRVTLRCSPRSGDLSVYWYQQSLDQGLQFLIQYYNGEERAKGNILERFSAQQFPDLHSELNLSSLELGDSALYFCASSVISSGGQETQYFGPGTRLLVL.

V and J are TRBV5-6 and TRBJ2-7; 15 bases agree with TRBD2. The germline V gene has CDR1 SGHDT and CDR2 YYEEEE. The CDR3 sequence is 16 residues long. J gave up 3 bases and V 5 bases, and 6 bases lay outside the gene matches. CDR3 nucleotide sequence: TGTGCCAGCAGGGGACTAGCGGGAGGAAGAAACTACGAGCAGTACTTC. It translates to CASRGLAGGRNYEQYF.

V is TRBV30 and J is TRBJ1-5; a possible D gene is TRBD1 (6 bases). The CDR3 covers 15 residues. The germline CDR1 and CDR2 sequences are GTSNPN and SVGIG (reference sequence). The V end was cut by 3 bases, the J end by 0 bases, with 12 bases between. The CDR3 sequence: CAWRSGTSSNQPQHF. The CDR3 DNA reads TGTGCCTGGAGATCCGGGACATCTAGCAATCAGCCCCAGCATTTT.

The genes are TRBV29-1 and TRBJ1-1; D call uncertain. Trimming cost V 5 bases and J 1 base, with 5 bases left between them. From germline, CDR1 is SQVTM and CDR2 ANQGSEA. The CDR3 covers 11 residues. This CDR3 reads CSVYSNTEAFF. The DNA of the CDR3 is TGCAGCGTTTATTCGAACACTGAAGCTTTCTTT.

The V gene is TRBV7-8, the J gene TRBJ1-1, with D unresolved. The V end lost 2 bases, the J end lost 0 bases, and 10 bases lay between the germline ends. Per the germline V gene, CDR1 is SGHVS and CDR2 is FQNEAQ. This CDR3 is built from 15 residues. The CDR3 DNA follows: TGTGCCAGCAGCTTATCAATGAGGGTGAACACTGAAGCTTTCTTT. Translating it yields CASSLSMRVNTEAFF.

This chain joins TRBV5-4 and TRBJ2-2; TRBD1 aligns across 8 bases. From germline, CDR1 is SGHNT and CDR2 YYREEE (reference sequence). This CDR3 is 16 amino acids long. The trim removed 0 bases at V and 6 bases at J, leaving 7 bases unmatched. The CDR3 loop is CASSLAASGGPGELFF. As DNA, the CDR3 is TGTGCCAGCAGCTTGGCCGCCTCAGGGGGCCCCGGGGAGCTGTTTTTT.

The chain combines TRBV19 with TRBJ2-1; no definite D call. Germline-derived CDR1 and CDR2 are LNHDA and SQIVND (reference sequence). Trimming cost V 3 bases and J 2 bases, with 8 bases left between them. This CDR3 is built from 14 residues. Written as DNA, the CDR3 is TGTGCCAGTAGTATCGGCGGCACCTACAATGAGCAGTTCTTC. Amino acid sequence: CASSIGGTYNEQFF.

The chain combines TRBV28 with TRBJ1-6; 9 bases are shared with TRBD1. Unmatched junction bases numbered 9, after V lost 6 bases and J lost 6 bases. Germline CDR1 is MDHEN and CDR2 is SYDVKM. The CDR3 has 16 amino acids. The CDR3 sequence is CASRRYRGLPNSPLHF. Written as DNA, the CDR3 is TGTGCCAGCAGGCGATACAGGGGGCTGCCTAATTCACCCCTCCACTTT.

The CDR3, as DNA: TGTGCCAGCAGTGTGGGACAGGTTAGCAATCAGCCCCAGCATTTT. Translated, it gives CASSVGQVSNQPQHF. This chain links TRBV2 with TRBJ1-5; TRBD1 agrees at 8 bases. CDR3 length equals 15 residues. Germline trimming cut 4 bases from V and 0 bases from J; bases unmatched to any gene: 2. Looked up from germline, CDR1 is SNHLY and CDR2 is FYNNEI.

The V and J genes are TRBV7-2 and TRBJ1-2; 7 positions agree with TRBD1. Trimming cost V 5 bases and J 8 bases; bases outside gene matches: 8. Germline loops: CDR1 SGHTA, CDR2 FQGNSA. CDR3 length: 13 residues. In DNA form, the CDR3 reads TGTGCCAGCAGCGTAGACAGGGTAAAGGGCTACACCTTC. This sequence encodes CASSVDRVKGYTF.

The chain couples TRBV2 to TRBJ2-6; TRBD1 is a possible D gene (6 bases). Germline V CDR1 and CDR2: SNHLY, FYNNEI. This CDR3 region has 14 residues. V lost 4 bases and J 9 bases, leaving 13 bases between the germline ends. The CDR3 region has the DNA TGTGCCAGCAGTGTGTCAGGGGTCGGCAACGTCCTGACTTTC. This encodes CASSVSGVGNVLTF.

CDR3 coding DNA: TGTGCCAGCTCACCACGTCGGGGGGGGGCCCACAATGAGCAGTTCTTC. It encodes CASSPRRGGAHNEQFF. The chain carries TRBV18 and TRBJ2-1; 8 bases match TRBD2. Trimming took 1 base from V and 5 from J; bases not matched to a gene: 7. The germline CDR1 and CDR2 sequences are KGHSH and LQKENI. The CDR3 spans 16 residues.

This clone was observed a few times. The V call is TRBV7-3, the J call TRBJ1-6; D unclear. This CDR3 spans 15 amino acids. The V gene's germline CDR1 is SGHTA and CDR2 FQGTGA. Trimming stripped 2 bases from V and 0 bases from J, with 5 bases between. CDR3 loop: CASSLSSSYNSPLHF. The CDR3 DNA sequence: TGTGCCAGCAGCTTATCCAGCTCCTATAATTCACCCCTCCACTTT.